This T cell receptor (beta chain) was sequenced in a study of cytomegalovirus exposure and HLA in healthy donors. The CDR3 is made up of 15 amino acids. J gave up 2 bases and V 0 bases, and 3 bases lay outside the gene matches. The germline CDR1 and CDR2 sequences are SGDLS and YYNGEE. A few counts support this clone. The PCR employed 60 Vbeta primers together with 13 Jbeta primers. Measured with immunoSEQ multiplex PCR; TCRdb has only the in-frame clones, and not every one. The table has around 200,000 clones, around 80% seen once. The gene calls are TRBV9 and TRBJ2-3; 7 bases agree with TRBD2. This clonotype was sampled from an older woman in good health and CMV-seropositive. The sequencing input was PBMCs. DNA of the CDR3: TGTGCCAGCAGCGTAGCTAGCGGTATCACAGATACGCAGTATTTT. Its translation: CASSVASGITDTQYF.